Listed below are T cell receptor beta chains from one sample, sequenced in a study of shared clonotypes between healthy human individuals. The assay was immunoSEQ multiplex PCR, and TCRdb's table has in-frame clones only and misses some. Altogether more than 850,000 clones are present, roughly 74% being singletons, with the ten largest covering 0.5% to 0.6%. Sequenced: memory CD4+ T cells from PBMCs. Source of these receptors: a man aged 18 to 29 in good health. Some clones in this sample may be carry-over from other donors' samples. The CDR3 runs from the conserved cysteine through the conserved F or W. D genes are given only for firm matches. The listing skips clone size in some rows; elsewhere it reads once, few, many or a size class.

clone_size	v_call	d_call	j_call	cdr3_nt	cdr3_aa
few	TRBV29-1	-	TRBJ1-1	TGCAGTATAGGGGAGAACACTGAAGCTTTCTTT	CSIGENTEAFF
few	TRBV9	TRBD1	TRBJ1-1	TGTGCCAGCAGCGCGACTATACAGGGGGCCTACACTGAAGCTTTCTTT	CASSATIQGAYTEAFF
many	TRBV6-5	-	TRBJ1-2	TGTGCCAGCAGTTACTCGAGAGCCTCCTTCTATGGCTACACCTTC	CASSYSRASFYGYTF
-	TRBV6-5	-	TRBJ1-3	TGTGCCAGCAGTTACTCGAGGGTCAGCTCTGGAAACACCATATATTTT	CASSYSRVSSGNTIYF
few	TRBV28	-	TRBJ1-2	TGTGCCAGCAGTTTAATCTTCGGTGGCTACACCTTC	CASSLIFGGYTF
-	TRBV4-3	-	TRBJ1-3	TGCGCCAGCAGCCAAGCGGGGTACTCTGGAAACACCATATATTTT	CASSQAGYSGNTIYF
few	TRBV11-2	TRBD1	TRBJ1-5	TGTGCCAGCAGCTCCACGACAGGGAGCAATCAGCCCCAGCATTTT	CASSSTTGSNQPQHF
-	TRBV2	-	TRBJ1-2	TGTGCCAGCAGTGCTTCCCGGGACACACTAACTTATGGCTACACCTTC	CASSASRDTLTYGYTF
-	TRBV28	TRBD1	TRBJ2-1	TGTGCCAGCAGTTTTCGGGACAGACTCGGTTCTGGTGAGCAGTTCTTC	CASSFRDRLGSGEQFF
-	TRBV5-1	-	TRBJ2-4	TGCGCCAGCAGCTTGGGGGATGACGTGGGCATTCAGTACTTC	CASSLGDDVGIQYF
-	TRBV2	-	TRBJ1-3	TGTGCCAGCAGGGAACAGGTCTCTGGAAACACCATATATTTT	CASREQVSGNTIYF
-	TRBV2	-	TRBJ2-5	TGTGCCAGCAGTGGAGTGGGGGCTGAGACCCAGTACTTC	CASSGVGAETQYF